This T cell receptor beta chain was sequenced in a study of blood T cell repertoires in COVID-19. This clone was counted between two and nine times. Trimming cost V 1 base and J 3 bases, with 10 bases left between them. Germline V gene lookup returns CDR1 SGHRS and CDR2 YFSETQ. The CDR3 is 14 residues long. The table came from immunoSEQ multiplex PCR; TCRdb's copy has only in-frame clones and leaves some out. The data contain 300,000 to 350,000 clones, around nine tenths of them singletons. This receptor was identified in a woman younger than 45 who had been exposed to COVID-19. The chain couples TRBV5-1 to TRBJ1-1, with D perhaps TRBD1 (5 bases). The sample taken for sequencing was PBMCs or T cells enriched from blood (not recorded which). The CDR3 sequence: CASSLSTGDTEAFF. The CDR3 nucleotides read TGCGCCAGCAGCTTGAGTACAGGTGACACTGAAGCTTTCTTT.